This T cell receptor beta chain stems from a study of CD8 T cells in ankylosing spondylitis. Findings and limits, study-wide: Reactive arthritis synovial fluid and blood were previously reported to contain some motif variants. Relatively rare in peripheral blood, disease-linked clones were also CD8+. Made up of eight highly homologous variants, a TCR beta motif appeared characteristic of ankylosing spondylitis blood.

To note about this clonotype: Its antigen is unknown.

Making use of molecular barcodes, quantitative 5'-RACE generated TCR beta libraries. TCRdb itself ran the 5' RACE reads through MiXCR, one entry per CDR3 protein. The data contain 36,000 or so distinct CDR3 sequences, 10% to 15% of them seen just once; the ten biggest clones take up more than 25%. This CDR3 comprises 13 residues. V was shortened by 5 bases and J by 0 bases, with 9 bases between the two germline ends. Germline V gene data show CDR1 as SQVTM and CDR2 as ANQGSEA. The genes are TRBV29-1 and TRBJ2-3; the D gene could be TRBD1 or TRBD2 (6 bases each). Sequencing used synovial fluid, either unsorted or a sorted T cell fraction (not recorded which). This receptor was identified in a male donor with ankylosing spondylitis. The chain's CDR3 is CSVRRGSTDTQYF. CDR3 nucleotide sequence: TGCAGCGTTAGGAGGGGGAGCACAGATACGCAGTATTTT.